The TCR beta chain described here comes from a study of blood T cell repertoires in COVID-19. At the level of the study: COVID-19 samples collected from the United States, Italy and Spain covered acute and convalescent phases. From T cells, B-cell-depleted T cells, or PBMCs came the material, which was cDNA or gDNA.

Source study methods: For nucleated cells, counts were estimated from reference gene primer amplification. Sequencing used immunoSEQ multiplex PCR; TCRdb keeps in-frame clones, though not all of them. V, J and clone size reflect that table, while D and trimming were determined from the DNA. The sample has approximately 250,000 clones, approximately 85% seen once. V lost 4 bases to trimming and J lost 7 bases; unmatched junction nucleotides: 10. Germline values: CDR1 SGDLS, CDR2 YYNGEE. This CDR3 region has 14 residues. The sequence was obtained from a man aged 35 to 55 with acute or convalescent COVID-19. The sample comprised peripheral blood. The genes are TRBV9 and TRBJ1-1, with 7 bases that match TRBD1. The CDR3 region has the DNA TGTGCCAGCAGCTTCCGAGGGGGCCTCGGTGAAGCTTTCTTT. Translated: CASSFRGGLGEAFF.